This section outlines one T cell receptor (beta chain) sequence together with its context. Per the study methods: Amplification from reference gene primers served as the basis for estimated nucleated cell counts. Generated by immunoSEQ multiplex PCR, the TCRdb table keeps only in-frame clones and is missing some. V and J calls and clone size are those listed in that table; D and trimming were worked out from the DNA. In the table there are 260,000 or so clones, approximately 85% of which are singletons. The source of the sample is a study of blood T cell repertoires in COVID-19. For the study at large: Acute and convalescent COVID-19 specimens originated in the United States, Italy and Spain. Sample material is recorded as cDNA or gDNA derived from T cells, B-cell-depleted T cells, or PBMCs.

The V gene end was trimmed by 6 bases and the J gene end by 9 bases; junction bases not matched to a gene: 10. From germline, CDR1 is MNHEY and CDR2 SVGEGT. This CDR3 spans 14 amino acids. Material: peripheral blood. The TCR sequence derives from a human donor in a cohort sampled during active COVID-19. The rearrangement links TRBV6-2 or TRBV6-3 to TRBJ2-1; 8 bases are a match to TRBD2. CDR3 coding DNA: TGTGCCAGCAGCCCGGGGACTAGAGCTTTTGAGCAGTTCTTC. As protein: CASSPGTRAFEQFF.